This T cell receptor beta chain was recovered during a study of T cell repertoires in cytomegalovirus infection. Turning to the study itself: Matching HLA type and CMV infection were both indicated by public TCR beta signatures.

MiXCR, run by TCRdb on the reads, gives a single entry per CDR3 protein. The sample lists approximately 70,000 distinct CDR3 sequences; 20% to 25% were seen once. In germline, CDR1 is MDHEN, CDR2 SYDVKM. Trimming removed 4 bases at V and 4 bases at J, with 17 bases between. The CDR3 contains 15 residues. Notes on this clonotype: Antigen specificity is unknown.

Source: CD8+ T cells from cultured PBMCs, taken from culture after CMV antigen stimulation. The origin of this receptor is a human donor in good health (CMV status not recorded). Some clones in this sample may be carry-over from other donors' samples. V gene TRBV28 combines with J gene TRBJ2-7; D remains ambiguous. CDR3 sequence: CASSSTDGPPYEQYF. DNA of the CDR3: TGTGCCAGCAGTTCAACGGACGGACCCCCGTACGAGCAGTACTTC.